This T cell receptor (beta chain) was identified during a study of blood T cell repertoires in COVID-19. Grouping used clinical history reported by participants in a survey and questionnaire. Some clones are missing from TCRdb's copy, which holds only in-frame ones; the method was immunoSEQ multiplex PCR. The sample consists of some 320,000 clones, around 87% of them appearing once. CDR3 length: 14 residues. Germline CDR1 GTSNPN, CDR2 SVGIG (reference sequence). The V end lost 1 base, the J end lost 5 bases, and 11 bases lay between the germline ends. This TCR was recovered from a woman in her twenties or thirties who had recovered from COVID-19. Source material: PBMCs or T cells enriched from blood (not recorded which). The V gene is TRBV30, the J gene TRBJ2-2; weak D call: TRBD1 (5 bases). CDR3 DNA: TGTGCCTGGAGTGAGGGGTTGGTGACCGGGGAGCTGTTTTTT. Translation gives CAWSEGLVTGELFF.